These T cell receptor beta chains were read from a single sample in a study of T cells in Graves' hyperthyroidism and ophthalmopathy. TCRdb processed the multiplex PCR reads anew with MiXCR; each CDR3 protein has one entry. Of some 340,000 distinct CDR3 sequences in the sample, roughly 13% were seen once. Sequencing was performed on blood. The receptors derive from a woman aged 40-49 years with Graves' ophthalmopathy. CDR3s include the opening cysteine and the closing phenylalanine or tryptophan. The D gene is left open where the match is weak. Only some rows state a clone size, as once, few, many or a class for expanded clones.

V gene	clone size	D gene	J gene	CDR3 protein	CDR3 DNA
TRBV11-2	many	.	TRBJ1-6	CASSLQQGMGSPLHF	TGTGCCAGCAGCTTACAACAGGGAATGGGTTCACCCCTCCACTTT
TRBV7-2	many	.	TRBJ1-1	CASSFGVGRKKSTEAFF	TGTGCCAGCAGCTTTGGCGTCGGTAGAAAAAAGAGCACTGAAGCTTTCTTT
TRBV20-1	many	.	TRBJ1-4	CSARVWGGEKLFF	TGCAGTGCTAGAGTCTGGGGAGGGGAAAAACTGTTTTTT
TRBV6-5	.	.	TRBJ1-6	CASSYQLDSPLHF	TGTGCCAGCAGTTACCAGCTGGATTCACCCCTCCACTTT
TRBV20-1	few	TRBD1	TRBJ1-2	CSASGGDRANYGYTF	TGCAGTGCTAGTGGAGGGGACAGGGCGAACTATGGCTACACCTTC
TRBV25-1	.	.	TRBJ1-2	CASSEYVGGNGYTF	TGTGCCAGCAGTGAATATGTGGGGGGCAATGGCTACACCTTC
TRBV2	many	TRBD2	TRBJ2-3	CASTSGSSTDTQYF	TGTGCCAGCACTAGCGGCTCTAGCACAGATACGCAGTATTTT
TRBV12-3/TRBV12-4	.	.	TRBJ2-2	CASSQGAGLGTGELFF	TGTGCCAGCAGCCAAGGGGCAGGGCTGGGCACCGGGGAGCTGTTTTTT
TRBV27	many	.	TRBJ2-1	CASSLSVHNEQFF	TGTGCCAGCAGTTTATCGGTTCACAATGAGCAGTTCTTC
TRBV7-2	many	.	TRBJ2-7	CASSLGGRRYEQYF	TGTGCCAGCAGCTTAGGAGGCAGAAGATACGAGCAGTACTTC
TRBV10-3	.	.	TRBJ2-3	CAIRTGDVDTQYF	TGTGCCATCAGGACGGGGGACGTGGATACGCAGTATTTT
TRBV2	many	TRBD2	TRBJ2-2	CASSPRTSGGTGELFF	TGTGCCAGCAGTCCTCGGACTAGCGGGGGCACCGGGGAGCTGTTTTTT
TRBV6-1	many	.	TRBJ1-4	CASSEVWTAVGDEKLFF	TGTGCCAGCAGTGAAGTTTGGACGGCCGTTGGCGATGAAAAACTGTTTTTT
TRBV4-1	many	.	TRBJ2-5	CASSQVARATGETQYF	TGCGCCAGCAGCCAAGTAGCGAGGGCCACCGGAGAGACCCAGTACTTC
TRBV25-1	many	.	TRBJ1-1	CASSHTEGMNTEAFF	TGTGCCAGCAGTCACACCGAGGGGATGAACACTGAAGCTTTCTTT
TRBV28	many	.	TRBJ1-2	CASTTTGDRYTF	TGTGCCAGCACTACGACAGGAGATCGCTACACCTTC
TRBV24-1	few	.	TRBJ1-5	CATSDELDQPQHF	TGTGCCACCAGTGATGAGCTTGATCAGCCCCAGCATTTT
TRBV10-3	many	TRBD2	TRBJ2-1	CAISEASGSGEQFF	TGTGCCATCAGTGAGGCTAGCGGGTCTGGAGAGCAGTTCTTC
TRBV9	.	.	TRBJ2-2	CASSPRGTNTGGLFF	TGTGCCAGCAGCCCGAGGGGGACGAACACCGGGGGGCTGTTTTTT
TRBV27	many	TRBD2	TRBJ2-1	CASNLLAGGMSNEQFF	TGTGCCAGCAACCTTCTAGCGGGGGGGATGAGCAATGAGCAGTTCTTC
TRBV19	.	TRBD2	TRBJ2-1	CASSIGLAGVNEQFF	TGTGCCAGTAGTATCGGACTAGCGGGAGTCAATGAGCAGTTCTTC
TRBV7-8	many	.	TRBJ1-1	CASSLVRPGMRNTEAFF	TGTGCCAGCAGCTTAGTACGTCCAGGCATGCGGAACACTGAAGCTTTCTTT
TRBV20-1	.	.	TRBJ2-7	CSARGLDHLLYEQYF	TGCAGTGCTAGAGGTCTAGATCACTTACTCTACGAGCAGTACTTC
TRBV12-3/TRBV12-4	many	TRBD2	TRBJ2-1	CASSPRGGGAGNEQFF	TGTGCCAGCAGCCCCCGGGGCGGGGGGGCCGGTAATGAGCAGTTCTTC
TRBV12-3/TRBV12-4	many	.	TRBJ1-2	CASSFLGWGYTF	TGTGCCAGCAGTTTTTTAGGTTGGGGCTACACCTTC
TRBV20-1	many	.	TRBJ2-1	CSASARRNEQFF	TGCAGTGCTAGTGCCCGTCGGAATGAGCAGTTCTTC
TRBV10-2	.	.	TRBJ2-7	CATLPTANLYEQYF	TGCGCCACCCTGCCCACAGCTAACCTCTACGAGCAGTACTTC
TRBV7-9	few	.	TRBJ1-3	CASSLASPGISSGNTIYF	TGTGCCAGCAGCTTAGCCTCCCCAGGCATCAGCTCTGGAAACACCATATATTTT
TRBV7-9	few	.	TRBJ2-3	CASSRSSAGTDTQYF	TGTGCCAGCAGCCGCTCTAGCGCGGGCACAGATACGCAGTATTTT
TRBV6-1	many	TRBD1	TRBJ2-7	CASRAYSQGDSYEQYF	TGTGCCAGCAGAGCATACTCACAGGGGGACTCCTACGAGCAGTACTTC
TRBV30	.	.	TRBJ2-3	CAWSVPLTRPTDTQYF	TGTGCCTGGAGTGTACCCCTGACTAGGCCCACAGATACGCAGTATTTT
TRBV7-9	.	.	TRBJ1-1	CASSPPFVTGPTNTGAFF	TGTGCCAGCAGCCCGCCTTTTGTGACAGGACCTACGAACACTGGAGCTTTCTTT
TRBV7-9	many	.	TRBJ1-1	CASSSPKTANTEAFF	TGTGCCAGCAGCTCACCCAAGACAGCGAACACTGAAGCTTTCTTT
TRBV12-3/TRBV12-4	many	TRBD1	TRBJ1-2	CASSPENRGYGYTF	TGTGCCAGCAGTCCAGAGAACAGGGGCTATGGCTACACCTTC
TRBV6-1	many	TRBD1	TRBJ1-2	CASSERRDSLYGYTF	TGTGCCAGCAGTGAGAGGCGGGACAGTCTCTATGGCTACACCTTC
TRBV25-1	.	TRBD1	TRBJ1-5	CASSGQGGGNHPQHF	TGTGCCAGCAGCGGACAGGGGGGTGGCAATCATCCCCAGCATTTT
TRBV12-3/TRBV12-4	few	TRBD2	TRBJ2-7	CASRPSGRIYEQYF	TGTGCCAGCAGACCTAGCGGGAGAATCTACGAGCAGTACTTC
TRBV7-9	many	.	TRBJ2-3	CASSHGVRGAFTDTQYF	TGTGCCAGCAGCCATGGGGTCCGGGGGGCCTTCACAGATACGCAGTATTTT
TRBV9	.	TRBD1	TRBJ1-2	CASSVDRGPDYGYTF	TGTGCCAGCAGCGTAGACAGGGGGCCTGACTATGGCTACACCTTC
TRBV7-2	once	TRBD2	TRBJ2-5	CASSVTSGGPETQYF	TGTGCCAGCAGCGTAACTAGCGGGGGCCCAGAGACCCAGTACTTC
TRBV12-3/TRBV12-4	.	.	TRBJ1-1	CASTSGGDTEAFF	TGTGCCAGCACCAGCGGGGGGGACACTGAAGCTTTCTTT
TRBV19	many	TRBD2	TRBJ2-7	CASSMEGLAGGTQYF	TGTGCCAGTAGTATGGAGGGACTAGCGGGGGGGACGCAGTACTTC
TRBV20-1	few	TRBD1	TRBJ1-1	CSAERDRGYEAFF	TGCAGTGCGGAAAGGGACAGGGGATATGAAGCTTTCTTT
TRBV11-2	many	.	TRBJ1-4	CASSLQGKSEKLFF	TGTGCCAGCAGCCTACAGGGAAAGAGTGAAAAACTGTTTTTT
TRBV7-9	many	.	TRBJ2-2	CASSTSIDTGELFF	TGTGCCAGCAGCACAAGCATCGACACCGGGGAGCTGTTTTTT
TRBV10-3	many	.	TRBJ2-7	CAISESPGVRGEQYF	TGTGCCATCAGTGAGTCTCCAGGGGTGCGAGGAGAGCAGTACTTC
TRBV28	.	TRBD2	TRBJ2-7	CASSFGTSIIYEQYF	TGTGCCAGCAGTTTCGGGACTAGCATAATCTACGAGCAGTACTTC
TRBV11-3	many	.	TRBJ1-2	CASSWGPTISNYGYTF	TGTGCCAGCAGCTGGGGACCGACGATATCGAACTATGGCTACACCTTC
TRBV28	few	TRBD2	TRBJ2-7	CASSGTSRSYEQYF	TGTGCCAGCAGTGGGACTAGCCGCTCCTACGAGCAGTACTTC
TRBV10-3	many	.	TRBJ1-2	CAIKADTFFGGYTF	TGTGCCATCAAGGCAGATACCTTCTTTGGAGGCTACACCTTC
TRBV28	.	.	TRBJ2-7	CASSDRTRDEQYF	TGTGCCAGTTCCGACAGGACGAGGGACGAGCAGTACTTC
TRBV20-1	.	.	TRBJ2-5	CSARRSGPGETQYF	TGCAGTGCTAGAAGGAGCGGACCTGGGGAGACCCAGTACTTC
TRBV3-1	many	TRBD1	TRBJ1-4	CASSQIPILQGPANEKLFF	TGTGCCAGCAGCCAGATACCGATCTTACAGGGGCCAGCTAATGAAAAACTGTTTTTT
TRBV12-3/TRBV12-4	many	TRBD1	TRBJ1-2	CASKPTGISYGYTF	TGTGCCAGCAAACCGACAGGGATAAGCTATGGCTACACCTTC
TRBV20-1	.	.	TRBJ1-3	CSAREGVRSGNTIYF	TGCAGTGCTAGAGAAGGGGTTAGGTCTGGAAACACCATATATTTT